This T cell receptor (beta chain) came from a study of cytomegalovirus exposure and HLA in healthy donors. Study results and caveats: Rare TCR sequences dominated, though some public TCRs recurred in many donors. The listing of 150 or so TCR beta chains classed them as cytomegalovirus-associated.

As regards this clone: Its antigen remains unknown.

Germline CDR1 MNHNY, CDR2 SVGAGI (reference sequence). The ends lost 0 bases at V and 3 bases at J; junction bases unmatched: 8. The CDR3 totals 16 residues. TCRdb's copy holds only in-frame clones and misses some; the assay was immunoSEQ multiplex PCR. This sample carries around 230,000 clones, around 88% of them seen once, and the ten largest clones take 0.95% to 1.5%. This TCR was sampled from a woman aged 25 to 39 in good health and CMV-seropositive. The chain has TRBV6-6 and TRBJ2-7; 7 nucleotides line up with TRBD2. Specimen: PBMCs. The CDR3 DNA sequence: TGTGCCAGCAGTTACTCGCGGGTGGGGGGGAACTACGAGCAGTACTTC. It is translated as CASSYSRVGGNYEQYF.